This passage covers 21 T cell receptor beta chains from one sample sequenced in a study of shared clonotypes between healthy human individuals. Positive CCR7 selection of CD45RO-negative cells yielded the naive CD8 cells, and terminally differentiated effector memory CD45RA+ cells were excluded. The repertoire was sequenced with immunoSEQ multiplex PCR; TCRdb's copy has only in-frame clones and lacks some. The profile covers about 2.1 million clones, with about 93% appearing a single time and about 1.6% taken by the ten largest. The sample was naive CD8+ T cells from PBMCs. The receptors here all came from a man in his late teens or twenties in good health. Some clones in this sample may be carry-over from other donors' samples.

The V gene is TRBV2, the J gene TRBJ2-2, with a possible D match to TRBD2 (6 bases). Germline values: CDR1 SNHLY, CDR2 FYNNEI. The CDR3 consists of 13 residues. V dropped 8 bases and J dropped 4 bases, with 11 bases sitting between them. The CDR3 sequence: CASEGLSTGELFF. In DNA, the CDR3 is TGTGCCAGCGAGGGACTTAGCACCGGGGAGCTGTTTTTT. The full variable domain, rest sourced from reference TRBV2 and TRBJ2-2, is EPEVTQTPSHQVTQMGQEVILRCVPISNHLYFYWYRQILGQKVEFLVSFYNNEISEKSEIFDDQFSVERPDGSNFTLKIRSTKLEDSAMYFCASEGLSTGELFFGEGSRLTVL.

This sequence joins TRBV10-3 and TRBJ2-7; D is perhaps TRBD1 (6 bases). CDR3 size: 13 residues. The germline gives CDR1 ENHRY, CDR2 SYGVKD. With 6 bases removed from V and 6 bases from J, the gap between germline ends came to 15 bases. CDR3 sequence: CAIRKRTEGEQYF. The CDR3 region has the DNA TGTGCCATCAGGAAACGGACAGAGGGCGAGCAGTACTTC.

This clone showed up just a few times. The chain combines TRBV16 with TRBJ2-3, with TRBD2 matching 11 bases. In germline, CDR1 is KGHSY, CDR2 FQNENV. Trimming cost V 4 bases and J 1 base; bases outside gene matches: 4. CDR3 size: 16 residues. CDR3 DNA sequence: TGTGCCAGCAGCCGCGGGACTAGCGGTCGCACAGATACGCAGTATTTT. This sequence encodes CASSRGTSGRTDTQYF. The variable domain in full, with the rest retrieved from reference TRBV16 and TRBJ2-3, is GEEVAQTPKHLVRGEGQKAKLYCAPIKGHSYVFWYQQVLKNEFKFLISFQNENVFDETGMPKERFSAKCLPNSPCSLEIQATKLEDSAVYFCASSRGTSGRTDTQYFGPGTRLTVL.

The CDR3 is CASSQAYSGRPEQFF. CDR3 DNA sequence: TGCGCCAGCAGCCAAGCCTACAGCGGGAGGCCGGAGCAGTTCTTC. J is TRBJ2-1 and V is TRBV4-3, with TRBD2 matching over 9 bases. V shed 1 base, J shed 10 bases, and the junction held 8 bases outside the gene matches. Germline CDR1 and CDR2: LGHNA and YSLEER. The CDR3 has 15 amino acids.

J is TRBJ2-2 and V is TRBV11-3; 7 bases fit TRBD2. Germline loops: CDR1 SGHNT, CDR2 YENEEA. This CDR3 has 14 amino acids. After removal of 2 bases from V and 6 bases from J, the junction contained 3 bases not matched to a gene. CDR3 loop: CASSLQGGAGELFF. DNA of the CDR3: TGTGCCAGCAGCTTACAGGGAGGGGCCGGGGAGCTGTTTTTT.

The CDR3 bases are TGTGCCAGCAGTGAGGGTAGGCTGTCGGATACGCAGTATTTT. As protein: CASSEGRLSDTQYF. This chain uses TRBV2 with TRBJ2-3; D gene ambiguous. The CDR3 spans 14 residues. CDR1 is SNHLY and CDR2 is FYNNEI in the germline V gene. Trimming stripped 3 bases from V and 6 bases from J, with 13 bases between. The complete variable domain, with remaining parts taken from reference TRBV2 and TRBJ2-3, reads EPEVTQTPSHQVTQMGQEVILRCVPISNHLYFYWYRQILGQKVEFLVSFYNNEISEKSEIFDDQFSVERPDGSNFTLKIRSTKLEDSAMYFCASSEGRLSDTQYFGPGTRLTVL.

The J gene is TRBJ2-1, the V gene TRBV19; D could derive from TRBD1 or TRBD2 (6 bases each). The germline CDR1 and CDR2 sequences are LNHDA and SQIVND (reference sequence). The CDR3 totals 14 residues. V was cut by 7 bases and J by 8 bases, with 18 bases left in between. The CDR3 nucleotides are TGTGCCAGTAATAGGGGGGCCCGGGAATATGAGCAGTTCTTC. The encoded protein is CASNRGAREYEQFF.

In the case of this clone: At the DNA level, this CDR3 is encoded by other sequences in the same sample as well. This chain connects TRBV19 to TRBJ2-7; weak D call: TRBD1 (5 bases). The CDR3 totals 14 residues. Germline V gives CDR1 LNHDA, CDR2 SQIVND (reference sequence). Trimming left V 2 bases short and J 3 bases short, with 11 bases between. The CDR3 bases are TGTGCCAGTAGTATACTGGGTAGGGGCTACGAGCAGTACTTC. This translates into CASSILGRGYEQYF.

The gene calls are TRBV7-3 and TRBJ2-3, with D tentatively TRBD1 (7 bases). V was cut by 4 bases and J by 3 bases, with 17 bases left in between. This CDR3 contains 16 residues. From germline, CDR1 is SGHTA and CDR2 FQGTGA. The CDR3 reads CASSSTQGGSTDTQYF. CDR3 bases: TGTGCCAGCAGCTCGACCCAGGGGGGTTCGACAGATACGCAGTATTTT.

The gene calls are TRBV7-9 and TRBJ1-3, with TRBD1 as a possible D gene (6 bases). With 5 bases removed from V and 4 bases from J, the gap between germline ends came to 15 bases. Germline V CDR1 and CDR2: SEHNR, FQNEAQ (reference sequence). This CDR3 is 15 amino acids long. The CDR3 nucleotides read TGTGCCAGCAGCCCCCTTCGGGGGGCCGGAAACACCATATATTTT. The encoded protein is CASSPLRGAGNTIYF.

The chain carries TRBV7-9 and TRBJ2-3; TRBD1 might be the D (5 bases). The CDR3 has 17 amino acids. V shed 2 bases and J shed 2 bases, with 17 bases lying between them. CDR1 is SEHNR and CDR2 is FQNEAQ in the germline V gene (reference sequence). The CDR3 DNA is TGTGCCAGCAGCTTATCCCTTGCAGGGCAGCTCACAGATACGCAGTATTTT. It encodes CASSLSLAGQLTDTQYF.

CDR3 DNA sequence: TGTGCCAGCAGCCCCACCGACAGGCCGAACACTGAAGCTTTCTTT. Amino acid sequence: CASSPTDRPNTEAFF. The V and J genes are TRBV28 and TRBJ1-1, with D possibly TRBD1 on 6 matching bases. The V end lost 6 bases, the J end lost 1 base, and 15 bases lay between the germline ends. Germline-derived CDR1 and CDR2 are MDHEN and SYDVKM. This CDR3 has 15 residues.

The V gene is TRBV27, the J gene TRBJ2-7, with a tentative D call TRBD1 (5 bases). The CDR3 is made up of 15 amino acids. Between the trimmed V and J ends, which lost 1 base and 2 bases, there was a span of 12 bases. Germline values: CDR1 MNHEY, CDR2 SMNVEV (reference sequence). The CDR3 bases are TGTGCCAGCAGTTTATGGGGCGGAATCACCTACGAGCAGTACTTC. Its protein product is CASSLWGGITYEQYF.

The V and J genes are TRBV5-1 and TRBJ1-4, with 11 nucleotides matching TRBD1. With 4 bases clipped from V and 8 bases from J, the junction kept 7 bases outside the gene matches. Germline V lookup: CDR1 SGHRS, CDR2 YFSETQ. CDR3 length equals 15 residues. The CDR3 bases are TGCGCCAGCAGCCCGGACAGGGGGCGACAGGAAAAACTGTTTTTT. Translation: CASSPDRGRQEKLFF.

The chain is built from TRBV19 and TRBJ1-2, with D unclear. The CDR3 totals 11 residues. Germline V gene lookup returns CDR1 LNHDA and CDR2 SQIVND (reference sequence). V lost 10 bases and J 3 bases, leaving 9 bases between the germline ends. The CDR3 spells CATLWDYGYTF. In DNA form, the CDR3 reads TGTGCCACATTATGGGACTATGGCTACACCTTC.

The chain carries TRBV27 and TRBJ1-5, with 7 bases matching TRBD1. The CDR3 length is 19 residues. J lost 0 bases, V lost 6 bases, and 17 bases had no gene match. Germline CDR1 reads MNHEY; CDR2 reads SMNVEV (reference sequence). The CDR3 DNA sequence: TGTGCCAGCAGACCCGAAGGACAGGCCCTGCTTTATAGCAATCAGCCCCAGCATTTT. Amino acid sequence: CASRPEGQALLYSNQPQHF.

The gene calls are TRBV11-2 and TRBJ2-7; no firm D call. The germline gives CDR1 SGHAT, CDR2 FQNNGV. Trimming removed 1 base from V and 0 bases from J, with 16 bases in between. The CDR3 spans 17 residues. The chain's CDR3 is CASSLAPAGASSYEQYF. In DNA form, the CDR3 reads TGTGCCAGCAGCTTAGCGCCCGCTGGCGCGAGCTCCTACGAGCAGTACTTC.

The V and J genes are TRBV6-1 and TRBJ2-3; D unresolved. Per the germline V gene, CDR1 is MNHNS and CDR2 is SASEGT. V was cut by 3 bases and J by 5 bases, with 21 bases left in between. There are 17 residues in the CDR3. DNA of the CDR3: TGTGCCAGCAGTGATTCGGACCCGAGTTTCTCGGAAGATACGCAGTATTTT. Protein product: CASSDSDPSFSEDTQYF.

The chain links TRBV27 to TRBJ2-5, with 7 bases fitting TRBD2. V was pared by 5 bases and J by 5 bases, with 8 bases of the junction left unmatched. CDR3 length: 14 residues. Germline loops: CDR1 MNHEY, CDR2 SMNVEV (reference sequence). Here the CDR3 reads CASSPAGARETQYF. The DNA of the CDR3 is TGTGCCAGCAGTCCTGCGGGAGCTAGGGAGACCCAGTACTTC.

The chain recombines TRBV15 with TRBJ1-5, with D possibly matching TRBD1 (5 bases). CDR3 length: 14 residues. Trimming pared 0 bases from V and 5 bases from J, leaving 8 bases between. CDR1 is LNHNV, CDR2 YYDKDF, per germline (reference sequence). The CDR3: CATSRELGDQPQHF. CDR3 DNA sequence: TGTGCCACCAGCAGAGAATTAGGGGATCAGCCCCAGCATTTT.

V and J are TRBV7-8 and TRBJ2-7, with 10 bases aligning to TRBD2. Germline V gives CDR1 SGHVS, CDR2 FQNEAQ. V lost 6 bases to trimming and J lost 2 bases; unmatched junction nucleotides: 7. The CDR3 consists of 15 residues. CDR3 nucleotides: TGTGCCAGCAGATCTGGACTAGCGGCAACCTACGAGCAGTACTTC. Protein product: CASRSGLAATYEQYF.